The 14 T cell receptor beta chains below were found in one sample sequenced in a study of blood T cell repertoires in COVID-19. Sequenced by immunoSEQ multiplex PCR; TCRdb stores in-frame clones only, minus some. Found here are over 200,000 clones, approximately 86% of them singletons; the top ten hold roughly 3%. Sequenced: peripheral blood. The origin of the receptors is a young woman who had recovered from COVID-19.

The CDR3 DNA reads TGTGCCAGCAGCTTATTAGCGGTGGGGAATGAGCAGTTCTTC. It encodes CASSLLAVGNEQFF. This chain links TRBV7-3 with TRBJ2-1, with D possibly matching TRBD2 (6 bases). Trimming removed 2 bases from V and 7 bases from J, with 12 bases in between. The CDR3 runs 14 residues. Germline V gives CDR1 SGHTA, CDR2 FQGTGA.

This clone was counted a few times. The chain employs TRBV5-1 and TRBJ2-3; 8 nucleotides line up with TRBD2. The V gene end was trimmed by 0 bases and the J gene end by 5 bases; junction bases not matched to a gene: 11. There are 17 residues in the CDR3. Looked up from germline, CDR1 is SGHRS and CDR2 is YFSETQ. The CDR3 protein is CASSLESTGGLLDTQYF. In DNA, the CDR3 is TGCGCCAGCAGCTTGGAGAGCACGGGGGGGCTTTTAGATACGCAGTATTTT.

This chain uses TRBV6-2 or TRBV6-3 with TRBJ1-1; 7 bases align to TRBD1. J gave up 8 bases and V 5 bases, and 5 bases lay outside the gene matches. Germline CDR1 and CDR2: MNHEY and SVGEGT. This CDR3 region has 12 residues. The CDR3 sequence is CASSTQGMEAFF. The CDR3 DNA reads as TGTGCCAGCAGTACACAGGGGATGGAAGCTTTCTTT.

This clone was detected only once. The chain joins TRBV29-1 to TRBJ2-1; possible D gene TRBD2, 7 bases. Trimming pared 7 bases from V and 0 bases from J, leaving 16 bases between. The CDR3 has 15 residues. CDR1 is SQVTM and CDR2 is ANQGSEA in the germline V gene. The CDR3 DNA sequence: TGCAGCGCCGAGGGGGGGCAGGGCTCCTACAATGAGCAGTTCTTC. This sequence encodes CSAEGGQGSYNEQFF.

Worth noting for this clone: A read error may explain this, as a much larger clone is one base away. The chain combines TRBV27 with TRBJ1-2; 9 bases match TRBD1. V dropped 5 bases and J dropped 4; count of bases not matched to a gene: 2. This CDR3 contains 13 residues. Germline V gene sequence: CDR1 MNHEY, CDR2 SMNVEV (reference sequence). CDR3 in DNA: TGTGCCAGCAGTCCGACAGGGGGCTATGGCTACACCTTC. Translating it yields CASSPTGGYGYTF.

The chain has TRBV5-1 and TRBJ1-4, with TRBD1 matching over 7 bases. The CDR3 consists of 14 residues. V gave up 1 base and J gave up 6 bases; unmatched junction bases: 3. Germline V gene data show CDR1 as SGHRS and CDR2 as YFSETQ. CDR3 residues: CASSLQGGYEKLFF. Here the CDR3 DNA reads TGCGCCAGCAGCTTGCAGGGGGGATATGAAAAACTGTTTTTT.

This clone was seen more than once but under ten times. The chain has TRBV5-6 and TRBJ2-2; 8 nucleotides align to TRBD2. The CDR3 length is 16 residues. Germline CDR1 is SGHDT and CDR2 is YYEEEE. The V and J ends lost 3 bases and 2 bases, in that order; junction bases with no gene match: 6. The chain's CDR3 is CASSSRTSYNTGELFF. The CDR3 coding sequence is TGTGCCAGCAGCTCCAGGACTAGCTACAACACCGGGGAGCTGTTTTTT.

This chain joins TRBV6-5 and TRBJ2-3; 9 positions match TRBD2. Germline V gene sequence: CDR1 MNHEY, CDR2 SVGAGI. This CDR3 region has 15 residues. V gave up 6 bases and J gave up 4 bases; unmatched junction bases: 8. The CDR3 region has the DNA TGTGCCAGCAGCCGGGGCGGGGGGGCCGCAGATACGCAGTATTTT. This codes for CASSRGGGAADTQYF.

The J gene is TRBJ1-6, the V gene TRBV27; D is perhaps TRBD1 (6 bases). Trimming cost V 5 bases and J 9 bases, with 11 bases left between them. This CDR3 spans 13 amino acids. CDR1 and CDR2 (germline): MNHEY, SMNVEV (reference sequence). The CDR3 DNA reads TGTGCCAGCAGTCCCACAGGGTTTTCACCCCTCCACTTT. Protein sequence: CASSPTGFSPLHF.

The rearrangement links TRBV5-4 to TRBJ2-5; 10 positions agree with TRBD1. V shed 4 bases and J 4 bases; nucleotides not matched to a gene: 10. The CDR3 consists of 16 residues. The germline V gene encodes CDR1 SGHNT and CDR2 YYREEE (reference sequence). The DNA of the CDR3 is TGTGCCAGCAGCCGATACCGGCGGGACAGGGGAGAGACCCAGTACTTC. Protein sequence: CASSRYRRDRGETQYF.

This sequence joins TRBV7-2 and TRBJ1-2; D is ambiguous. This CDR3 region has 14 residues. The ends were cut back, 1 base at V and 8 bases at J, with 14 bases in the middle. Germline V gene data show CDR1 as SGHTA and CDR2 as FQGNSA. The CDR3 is CASSLDQTPSGYTF. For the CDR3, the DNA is TGTGCCAGCAGCTTAGATCAGACTCCTAGCGGCTACACCTTC.

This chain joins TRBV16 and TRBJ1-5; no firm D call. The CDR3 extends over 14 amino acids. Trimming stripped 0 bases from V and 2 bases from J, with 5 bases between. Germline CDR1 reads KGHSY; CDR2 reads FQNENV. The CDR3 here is CASSQSNGNQPQHF. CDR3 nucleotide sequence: TGTGCCAGCAGCCAATCCAATGGCAATCAGCCCCAGCATTTT.

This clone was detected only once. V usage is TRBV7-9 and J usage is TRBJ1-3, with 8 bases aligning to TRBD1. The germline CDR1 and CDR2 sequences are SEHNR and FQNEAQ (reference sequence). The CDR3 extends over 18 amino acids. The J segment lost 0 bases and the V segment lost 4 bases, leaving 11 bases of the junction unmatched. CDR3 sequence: CASSWPGTGQSSGNTIYF. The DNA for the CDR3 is TGTGCCAGCAGCTGGCCCGGGACAGGCCAGAGCTCTGGAAACACCATATATTTT.

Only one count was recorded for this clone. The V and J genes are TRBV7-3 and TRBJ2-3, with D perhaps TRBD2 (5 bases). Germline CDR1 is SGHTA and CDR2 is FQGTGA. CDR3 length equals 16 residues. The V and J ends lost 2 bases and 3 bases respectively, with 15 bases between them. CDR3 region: CASSLGESFGTDTQYF. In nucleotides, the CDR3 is TGTGCCAGCAGCTTAGGGGAGTCCTTCGGGACAGATACGCAGTATTTT.